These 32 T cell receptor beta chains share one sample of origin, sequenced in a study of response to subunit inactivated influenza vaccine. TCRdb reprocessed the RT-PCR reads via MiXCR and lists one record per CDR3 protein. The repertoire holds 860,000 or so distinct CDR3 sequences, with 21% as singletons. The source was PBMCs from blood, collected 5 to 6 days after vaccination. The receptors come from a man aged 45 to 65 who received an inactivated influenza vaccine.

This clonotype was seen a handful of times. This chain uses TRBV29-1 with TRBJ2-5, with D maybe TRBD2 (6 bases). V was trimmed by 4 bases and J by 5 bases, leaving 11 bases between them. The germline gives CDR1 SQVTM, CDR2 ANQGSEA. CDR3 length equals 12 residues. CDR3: CSVGLAFETQYF. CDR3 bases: TGCAGCGTTGGGCTAGCGTTCGAGACCCAGTACTTC.

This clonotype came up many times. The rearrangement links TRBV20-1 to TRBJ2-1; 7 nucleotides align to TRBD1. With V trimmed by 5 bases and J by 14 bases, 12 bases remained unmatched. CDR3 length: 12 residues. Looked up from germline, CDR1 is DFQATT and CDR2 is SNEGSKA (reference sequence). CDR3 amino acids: CSAGGQTPRKFF. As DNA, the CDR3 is TGCAGTGCTGGGGGACAGACCCCCCGGAAGTTCTTC.

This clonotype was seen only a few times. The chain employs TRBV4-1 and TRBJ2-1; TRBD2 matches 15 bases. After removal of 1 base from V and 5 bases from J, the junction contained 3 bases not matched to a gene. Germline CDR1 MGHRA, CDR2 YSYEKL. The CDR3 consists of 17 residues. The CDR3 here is CASSQGGLAGGHNEQFF. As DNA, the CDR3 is TGCGCCAGCAGCCAAGGGGGACTAGCGGGGGGACACAATGAGCAGTTCTTC.

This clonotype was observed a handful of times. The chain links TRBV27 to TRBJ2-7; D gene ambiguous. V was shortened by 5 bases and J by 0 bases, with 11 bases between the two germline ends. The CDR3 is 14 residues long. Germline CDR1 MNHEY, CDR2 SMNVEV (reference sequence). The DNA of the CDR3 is TGTGCCAGCAGTCCACGATGGTCCTCCTACGAGCAGTACTTC. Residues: CASSPRWSSYEQYF.

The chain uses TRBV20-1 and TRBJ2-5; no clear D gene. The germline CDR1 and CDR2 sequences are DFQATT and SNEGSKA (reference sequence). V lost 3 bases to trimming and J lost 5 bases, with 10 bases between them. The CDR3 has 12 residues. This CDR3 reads CSASDQFETQYF. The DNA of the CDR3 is TGCAGTGCTAGTGATCAATTTGAGACCCAGTACTTC.

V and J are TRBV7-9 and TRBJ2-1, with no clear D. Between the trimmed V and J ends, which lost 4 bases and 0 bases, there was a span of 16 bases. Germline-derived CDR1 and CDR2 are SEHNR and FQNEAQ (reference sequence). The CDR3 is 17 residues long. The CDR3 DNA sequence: TGTGCCAGCAGCTCAGCGACGAGTTACAACTCCTACAATGAGCAGTTCTTC. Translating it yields CASSSATSYNSYNEQFF.

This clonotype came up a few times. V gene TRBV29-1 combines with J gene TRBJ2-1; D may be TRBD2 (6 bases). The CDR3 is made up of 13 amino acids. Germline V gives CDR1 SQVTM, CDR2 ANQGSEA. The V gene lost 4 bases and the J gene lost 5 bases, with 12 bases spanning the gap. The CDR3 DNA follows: TGCAGCGTTGTGGCGGGAACCCACAATGAGCAGTTCTTC. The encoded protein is CSVVAGTHNEQFF.

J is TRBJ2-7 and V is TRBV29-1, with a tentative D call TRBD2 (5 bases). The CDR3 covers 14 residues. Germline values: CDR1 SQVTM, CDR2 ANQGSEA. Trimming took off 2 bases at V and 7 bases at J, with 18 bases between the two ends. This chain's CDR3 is CSVERGKGLREQYF. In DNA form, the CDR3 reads TGCAGCGTTGAACGGGGTAAGGGCCTGAGGGAGCAGTACTTC.

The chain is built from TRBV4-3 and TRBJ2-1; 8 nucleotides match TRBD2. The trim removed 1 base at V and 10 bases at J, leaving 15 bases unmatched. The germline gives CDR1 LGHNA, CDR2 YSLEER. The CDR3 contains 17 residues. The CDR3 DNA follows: TGCGCCAGCAGCCAAGGCTACTTTCTGGCGGGAGGTCGGGAGCAGTTCTTC. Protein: CASSQGYFLAGGREQFF.

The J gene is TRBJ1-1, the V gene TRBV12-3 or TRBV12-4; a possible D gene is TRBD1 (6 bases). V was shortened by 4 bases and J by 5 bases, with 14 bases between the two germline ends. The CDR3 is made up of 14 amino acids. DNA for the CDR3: TGTGCCAGCAGTTCTGAACAGGGTACTACTGAAGCTTTCTTT. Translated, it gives CASSSEQGTTEAFF.

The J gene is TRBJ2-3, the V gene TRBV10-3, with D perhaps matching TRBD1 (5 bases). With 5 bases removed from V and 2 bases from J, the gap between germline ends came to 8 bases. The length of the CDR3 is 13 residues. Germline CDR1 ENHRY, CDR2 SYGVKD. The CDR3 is CAISQGFTDTQYF. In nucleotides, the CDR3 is TGTGCCATCAGTCAGGGTTTCACAGATACGCAGTATTTT.

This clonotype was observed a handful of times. The CDR3 protein is CASSFGVGGSSGNTIYF. The CDR3, as DNA: TGTGCCAGCAGCTTCGGAGTCGGGGGTTCCTCTGGAAACACCATATATTTT. The V and J genes are TRBV7-9 and TRBJ1-3, with D possibly matching TRBD1 (5 bases). V was clipped by 3 bases and J by 0 bases, with 15 bases between them. Germline values: CDR1 SEHNR, CDR2 FQNEAQ (reference sequence). The CDR3 spans 17 residues.

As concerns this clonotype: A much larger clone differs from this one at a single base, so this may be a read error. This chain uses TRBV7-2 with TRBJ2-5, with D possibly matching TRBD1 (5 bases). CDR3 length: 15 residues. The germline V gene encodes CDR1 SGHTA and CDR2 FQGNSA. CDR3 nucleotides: TGTGCCAGCAGCTTAAATGGGGCGTTCCAAGAGACCCAGCACTTC. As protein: CASSLNGAFQETQHF. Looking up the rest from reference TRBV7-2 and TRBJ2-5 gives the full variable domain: GAGVSQSPSNKVTEKGKDVELRCDPISGHTALYWYRQSLGQGLEFLIYFQGNSAPDKSGLPSDRFSAERTGGSVSTLTIQRTQQEDSAVYLCASSLNGAFQETQHFGPGTRLLVL.

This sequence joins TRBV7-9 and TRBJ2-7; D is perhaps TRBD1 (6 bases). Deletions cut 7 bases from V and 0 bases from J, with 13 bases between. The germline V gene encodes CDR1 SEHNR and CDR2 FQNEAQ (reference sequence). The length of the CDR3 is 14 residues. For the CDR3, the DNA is TGTGCCAGCATCCCGGACAGCCGCTCCTACGAGCAGTACTTC. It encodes CASIPDSRSYEQYF.

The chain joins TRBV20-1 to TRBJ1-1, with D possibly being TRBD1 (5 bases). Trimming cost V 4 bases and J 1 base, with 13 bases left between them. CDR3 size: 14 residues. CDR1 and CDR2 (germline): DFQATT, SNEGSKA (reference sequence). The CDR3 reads CSAKAWGKNTEAFF. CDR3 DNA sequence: TGCAGTGCTAAAGCGTGGGGGAAGAACACTGAAGCTTTCTTT.

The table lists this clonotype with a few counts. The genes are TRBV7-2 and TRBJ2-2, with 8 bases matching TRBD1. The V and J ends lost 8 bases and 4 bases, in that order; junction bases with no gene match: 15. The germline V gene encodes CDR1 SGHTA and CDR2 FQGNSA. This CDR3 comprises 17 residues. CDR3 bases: TGTGCCAGCTCATCATATCCGCAGGGGGCGGTCACCGGGGAGCTGTTTTTT. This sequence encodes CASSSYPQGAVTGELFF.

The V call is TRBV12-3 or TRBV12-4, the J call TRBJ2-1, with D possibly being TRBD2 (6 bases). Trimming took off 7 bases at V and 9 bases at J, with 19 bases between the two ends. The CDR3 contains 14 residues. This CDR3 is CASMGSGRLGEQFF. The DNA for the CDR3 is TGTGCCAGCATGGGTAGCGGCCGCTTAGGTGAGCAGTTCTTC.

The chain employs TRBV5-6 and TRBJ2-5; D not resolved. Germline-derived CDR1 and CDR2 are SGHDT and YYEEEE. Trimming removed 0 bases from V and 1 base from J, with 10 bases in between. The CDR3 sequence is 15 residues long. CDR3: CASSLEGKPQETQYF. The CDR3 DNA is TGTGCCAGCAGCTTGGAAGGGAAGCCCCAAGAGACCCAGTACTTC.

The CDR3 region has the DNA TGTGCCAGCAGTAAAGCTAACCGGAGAAACACCGGGGAGCTGTTTTTT. It codes for CASSKANRRNTGELFF. The genes are TRBV25-1 and TRBJ2-2; the D is unclear. CDR1 and CDR2 from the germline V gene are MGHDK and SYGVNS. This CDR3 contains 16 residues. The V end lost 5 bases, the J end lost 2 bases, and 15 bases lay between the germline ends.

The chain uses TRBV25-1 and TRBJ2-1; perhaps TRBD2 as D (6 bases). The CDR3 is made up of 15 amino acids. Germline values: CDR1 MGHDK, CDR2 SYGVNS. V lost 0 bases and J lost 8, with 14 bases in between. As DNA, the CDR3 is TGTGCCAGCAGTGAATATGGGGGAGGTATCGATGAGCAGTTCTTC. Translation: CASSEYGGGIDEQFF.

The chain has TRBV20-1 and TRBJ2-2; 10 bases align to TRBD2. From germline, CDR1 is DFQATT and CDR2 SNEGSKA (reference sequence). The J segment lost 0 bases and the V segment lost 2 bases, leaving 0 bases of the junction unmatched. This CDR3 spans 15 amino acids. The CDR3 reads CSARLAGANTGELFF. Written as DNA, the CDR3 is TGCAGTGCTAGACTAGCGGGGGCGAACACCGGGGAGCTGTTTTTT.

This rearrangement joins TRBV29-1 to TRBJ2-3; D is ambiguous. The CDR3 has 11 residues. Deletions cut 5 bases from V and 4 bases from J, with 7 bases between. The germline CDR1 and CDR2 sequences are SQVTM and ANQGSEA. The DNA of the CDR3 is TGCAGCGTTCAGTTTTCAGATACGCAGTATTTT. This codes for CSVQFSDTQYF.

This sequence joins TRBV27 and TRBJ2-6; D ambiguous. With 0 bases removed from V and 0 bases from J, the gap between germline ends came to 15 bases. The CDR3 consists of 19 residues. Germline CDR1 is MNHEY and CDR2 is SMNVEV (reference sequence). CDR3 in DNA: TGTGCCAGCAGTTTATCTGGGGTACTTTTCGTCTCTGGGGCCAACGTCCTGACTTTC. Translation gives CASSLSGVLFVSGANVLTF.

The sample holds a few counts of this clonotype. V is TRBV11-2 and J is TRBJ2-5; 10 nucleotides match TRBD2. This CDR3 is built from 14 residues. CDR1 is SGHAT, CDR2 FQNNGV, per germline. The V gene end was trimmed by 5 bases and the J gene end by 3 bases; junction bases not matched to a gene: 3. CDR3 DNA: TGTGCCAGCAGCGCCGGACTAGCGGAAGAGACCCAGTACTTC. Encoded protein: CASSAGLAEETQYF.

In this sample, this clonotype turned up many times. The chain's CDR3 is CASSQASYNEQFF. In DNA, the CDR3 is TGTGCCAGCAGTCAGGCCTCTTACAATGAGCAGTTCTTC. The rearrangement joins TRBV12-3 or TRBV12-4 to TRBJ2-1; D remains unclear. The length of the CDR3 is 13 residues. Trimming cost V 5 bases and J 4 bases, with 9 bases left between them.

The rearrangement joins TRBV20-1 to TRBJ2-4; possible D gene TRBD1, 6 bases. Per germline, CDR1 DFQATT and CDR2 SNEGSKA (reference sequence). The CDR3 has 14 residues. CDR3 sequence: CSKTSTGSKNIQYF. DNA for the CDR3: TGCAGCAAAACCTCAACAGGGTCCAAAAACATTCAGTACTTC.

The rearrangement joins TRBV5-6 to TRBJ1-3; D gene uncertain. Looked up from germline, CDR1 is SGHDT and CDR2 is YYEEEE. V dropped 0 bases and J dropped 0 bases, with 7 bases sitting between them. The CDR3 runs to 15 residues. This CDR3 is CASSLELNSGNTIYF. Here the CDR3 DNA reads TGTGCCAGCAGCTTGGAACTGAACTCTGGAAACACCATATATTTT.

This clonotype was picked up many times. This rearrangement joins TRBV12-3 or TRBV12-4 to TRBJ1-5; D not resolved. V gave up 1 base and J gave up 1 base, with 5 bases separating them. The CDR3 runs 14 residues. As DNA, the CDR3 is TGTGCCAGCAGTTTAGGGACCAGCAATCAGCCCCAGCATTTT. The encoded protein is CASSLGTSNQPQHF.

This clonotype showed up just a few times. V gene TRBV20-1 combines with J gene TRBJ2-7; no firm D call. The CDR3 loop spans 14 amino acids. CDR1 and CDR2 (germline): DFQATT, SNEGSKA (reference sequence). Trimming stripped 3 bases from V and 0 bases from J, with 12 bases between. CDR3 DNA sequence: TGCAGTGCTAGTCGGGCCAGCCTCTCCTACGAGCAGTACTTC. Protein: CSASRASLSYEQYF.

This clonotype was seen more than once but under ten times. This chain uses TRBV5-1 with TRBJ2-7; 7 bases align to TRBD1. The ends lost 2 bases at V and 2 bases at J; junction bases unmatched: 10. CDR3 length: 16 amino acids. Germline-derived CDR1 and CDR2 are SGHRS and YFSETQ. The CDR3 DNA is TGCGCCAGCAGCTTATTACCAGGGGGTCAAGCCTACGAGCAGTACTTC. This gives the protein CASSLLPGGQAYEQYF. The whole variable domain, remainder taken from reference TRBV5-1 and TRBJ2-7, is KAGVTQTPRYLIKTRGQQVTLSCSPISGHRSVSWYQQTPGQGLQFLFEYFSETQRNKGNFPGRFSGRQFSNSRSEMNVSTLELGDSALYLCASSLLPGGQAYEQYFGPGTRLTVT.

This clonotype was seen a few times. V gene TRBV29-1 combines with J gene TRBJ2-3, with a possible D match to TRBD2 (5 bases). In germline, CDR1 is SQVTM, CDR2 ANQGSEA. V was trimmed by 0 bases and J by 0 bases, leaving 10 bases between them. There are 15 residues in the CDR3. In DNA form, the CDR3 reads TGCAGCGTTGAAGAGGGCGGAGGAAGCACAGATACGCAGTATTTT. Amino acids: CSVEEGGGSTDTQYF.

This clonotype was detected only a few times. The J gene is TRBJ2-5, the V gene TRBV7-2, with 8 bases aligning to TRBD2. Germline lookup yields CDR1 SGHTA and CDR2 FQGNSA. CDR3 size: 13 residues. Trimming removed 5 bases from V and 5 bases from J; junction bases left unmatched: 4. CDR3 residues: CASSLSGIETQYF. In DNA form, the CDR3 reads TGTGCCAGCAGCCTTAGCGGGATTGAGACCCAGTACTTC.